A selection of T cell receptor beta chains follows, all from one sample in a study of blood T cells in healthy people across ages. TCRdb called the 5' RACE reads again in MiXCR, with one record for every CDR3 protein. The sample has some 800,000 distinct CDR3 sequences, 25% seen once. The same specimen was also included in a second study, on T cells of mothers and their children.

The sample taken for sequencing was blood. The origin of the receptors is a boy aged 10-17 years in good health. The CDR3 runs from the conserved cysteine through the conserved F or W. Each record gives: CDR3 protein, CDR3 DNA, D gene, V gene, clone size, J gene. The D gene is left open where the match is weak. Clone size is given for some rows only: seen once, a few or many times, or a class if the clone is expanded.

CDR3aa: CASSLVQGKPEQYF; CDR3nt: TGCGCCAGCAGCTTGGTACAGGGAAAACCTGAGCAGTACTTC; d_gene: .; v_gene: TRBV5-1; abundance: .; j_gene: TRBJ2-7
CDR3aa: CASSSSTGGRTEAFF; CDR3nt: TGCGCCAGCAGCTCCTCGACAGGGGGTCGTACTGAAGCTTTCTTT; d_gene: TRBD1; v_gene: TRBV5-1; abundance: few; j_gene: TRBJ1-1
CDR3aa: CASSSTGGNSPLHF; CDR3nt: TGCGCCAGCAGCTCGACAGGGGGCAATTCACCCCTCCACTTT; d_gene: TRBD1; v_gene: TRBV4-1; abundance: many; j_gene: TRBJ1-6
CDR3aa: CASAAGMNTEAFF; CDR3nt: TGTGCCAGCGCGGCAGGGATGAACACTGAAGCTTTCTTT; d_gene: .; v_gene: TRBV7-3; abundance: .; j_gene: TRBJ1-1
CDR3aa: CASSQDTGPNIQYF; CDR3nt: TGTGCCAGCAGCCAAGACACAGGGCCGAACATTCAGTACTTC; d_gene: .; v_gene: TRBV3-1; abundance: .; j_gene: TRBJ2-4
CDR3aa: CASSATGGGYEQYF; CDR3nt: TGTGCCAGCAGCGCAACCGGAGGGGGCTACGAGCAGTACTTC; d_gene: .; v_gene: TRBV9; abundance: few; j_gene: TRBJ2-7
CDR3aa: CASSQVVKVGSYYGYTF; CDR3nt: TGCGCCAGCAGCCAAGTGGTGAAGGTGGGGAGTTACTATGGCTACACCTTC; d_gene: .; v_gene: TRBV4-1; abundance: .; j_gene: TRBJ1-2
CDR3aa: CASSADRIFTDTQYF; CDR3nt: TGTGCCAGCAGCGCAGATCGTATCTTCACAGATACGCAGTATTTT; d_gene: .; v_gene: TRBV9; abundance: .; j_gene: TRBJ2-3
CDR3aa: CASSLSGGGEFF; CDR3nt: TGTGCCAGCAGTTTATCCGGGGGCGGGGAGTTCTTC; d_gene: .; v_gene: TRBV27; abundance: .; j_gene: TRBJ2-1
CDR3aa: CASSVVTGGTGNTIYF; CDR3nt: TGTGCCAGCAGCGTAGTAACGGGAGGTACTGGAAACACCATATATTTT; d_gene: .; v_gene: TRBV9; abundance: .; j_gene: TRBJ1-3
CDR3aa: CASREESPLHF; CDR3nt: TGTGCCAGCAGGGAGGAATCACCCCTCCACTTT; d_gene: .; v_gene: TRBV6-6; abundance: .; j_gene: TRBJ1-6
CDR3aa: CASRGGRQETQYF; CDR3nt: TGTGCCAGCAGAGGGGGGAGACAAGAGACCCAGTACTTC; d_gene: .; v_gene: TRBV27; abundance: .; j_gene: TRBJ2-5
CDR3aa: CASSLAPGNEQYF; CDR3nt: TGTGCCAGCAGTTTAGCGCCCGGGAACGAGCAGTACTTC; d_gene: .; v_gene: TRBV12-3/TRBV12-4; abundance: few; j_gene: TRBJ2-7
CDR3aa: CAWTGPNEKLFF; CDR3nt: TGTGCCTGGACCGGGCCTAATGAAAAACTGTTTTTT; d_gene: .; v_gene: TRBV30; abundance: .; j_gene: TRBJ1-4
CDR3aa: CASSLGWDLDRENPANTGELFF; CDR3nt: TGTGCCAGCAGCTTAGGTTGGGATTTGGACAGGGAGAATCCCGCGAACACCGGGGAGCTGTTTTTT; d_gene: TRBD1; v_gene: TRBV11-2; abundance: few; j_gene: TRBJ2-2
CDR3aa: CAISSLGQGRLEQYF; CDR3nt: TGTGCCATCAGCTCCCTTGGACAGGGACGTTTAGAGCAGTACTTC; d_gene: TRBD1; v_gene: TRBV10-3; abundance: .; j_gene: TRBJ2-7
CDR3aa: CSARIWDRGYGYTF; CDR3nt: TGCAGTGCTAGAATCTGGGACAGGGGCTATGGCTACACCTTC; d_gene: TRBD1; v_gene: TRBV20-1; abundance: .; j_gene: TRBJ1-2
CDR3aa: CASSGRGIDGYTF; CDR3nt: TGTGCCAGCAGTGGCAGGGGGATCGATGGCTACACCTTC; d_gene: TRBD1; v_gene: TRBV9; abundance: .; j_gene: TRBJ1-2
CDR3aa: CSARTHKTSHQYQETQYF; CDR3nt: TGCAGTGCTAGAACCCACAAGACTAGCCACCAGTACCAAGAGACCCAGTACTTC; d_gene: TRBD2; v_gene: TRBV20-1; abundance: .; j_gene: TRBJ2-5
CDR3aa: CASSLWTSGSQETQYF; CDR3nt: TGTGCCAGCAGTTTATGGACTAGCGGGAGCCAAGAGACCCAGTACTTC; d_gene: TRBD2; v_gene: TRBV28; abundance: .; j_gene: TRBJ2-5
CDR3aa: CATSRSPNYGYTF; CDR3nt: TGTGCCACCAGCAGATCTCCTAACTATGGCTACACCTTC; d_gene: .; v_gene: TRBV6-5; abundance: once; j_gene: TRBJ1-2
CDR3aa: CASSQPPAWDRGYTGELFF; CDR3nt: TGTGCCAGCAGCCAACCCCCGGCGTGGGACAGGGGTTACACCGGGGAGCTGTTTTTT; d_gene: TRBD1; v_gene: TRBV3-1; abundance: few; j_gene: TRBJ2-2
CDR3aa: CASRLGAGTGGSDTQYF; CDR3nt: TGTGCCAGCAGATTAGGGGCTGGGACAGGGGGCTCTGATACGCAGTATTTT; d_gene: TRBD1; v_gene: TRBV7-6; abundance: .; j_gene: TRBJ2-3
CDR3aa: CASSEGQGSIEQYF; CDR3nt: TGTGCCAGCAGTGAGGGACAGGGGTCGATCGAGCAGTACTTC; d_gene: TRBD1; v_gene: TRBV6-1; abundance: few; j_gene: TRBJ2-7
CDR3aa: CATSDPSLGALYGYTF; CDR3nt: TGTGCCACCAGTGATCCTTCCTTGGGAGCGCTCTATGGCTACACCTTC; d_gene: .; v_gene: TRBV24-1; abundance: .; j_gene: TRBJ1-2
CDR3aa: CASFLGGTDTQYF; CDR3nt: TGTGCCAGCTTTCTTGGGGGAACAGATACGCAGTATTTT; d_gene: .; v_gene: TRBV18; abundance: once; j_gene: TRBJ2-3
CDR3aa: CASRPTGATGNTIYF; CDR3nt: TGTGCCAGCAGACCGACAGGGGCAACTGGAAACACCATATATTTT; d_gene: TRBD1; v_gene: TRBV28; abundance: few; j_gene: TRBJ1-3
CDR3aa: CASSPDRGRPDTQYF; CDR3nt: TGTGCCAGCAGCCCCGACAGGGGGCGGCCAGATACGCAGTATTTT; d_gene: TRBD1; v_gene: TRBV11-1; abundance: .; j_gene: TRBJ2-3
CDR3aa: CASSRDREYNEQFF; CDR3nt: TGCGCCAGCAGCCGGGACAGGGAGTACAATGAGCAGTTCTTC; d_gene: TRBD1; v_gene: TRBV11-3; abundance: few; j_gene: TRBJ2-1
CDR3aa: CASSLGLVGQETQYF; CDR3nt: TGCGCCAGCAGCTTGGGCCTAGTGGGGCAAGAGACCCAGTACTTC; d_gene: .; v_gene: TRBV5-1; abundance: .; j_gene: TRBJ2-5
CDR3aa: CASSLKAGTEQFF; CDR3nt: TGTGCCAGCAGCTTAAAGGCAGGAACTGAGCAGTTCTTC; d_gene: .; v_gene: TRBV7-3; abundance: few; j_gene: TRBJ2-1
CDR3aa: CATSRTGDPNYGYTF; CDR3nt: TGTGCCACCAGCAGGACAGGCGACCCTAACTATGGCTACACCTTC; d_gene: .; v_gene: TRBV15; abundance: .; j_gene: TRBJ1-2
CDR3aa: CASSLLQVAKNIQYF; CDR3nt: TGTGCCAGCAGCTTACTCCAGGTAGCCAAAAACATTCAGTACTTC; d_gene: .; v_gene: TRBV11-2; abundance: .; j_gene: TRBJ2-4
CDR3aa: CASIGQGGETQYF; CDR3nt: TGTGCCAGCATCGGCCAGGGGGGCGAGACCCAGTACTTC; d_gene: .; v_gene: TRBV6-1; abundance: .; j_gene: TRBJ2-5
CDR3aa: CASSSYVVGTGDRQETQYF; CDR3nt: TGTGCCAGCAGCTCTTATGTGGTGGGGACAGGGGATCGGCAAGAGACCCAGTACTTC; d_gene: TRBD1; v_gene: TRBV9; abundance: .; j_gene: TRBJ2-5
CDR3aa: CASSPTPYGPPEAQYF; CDR3nt: TGCGCCAGCAGCCCAACGCCCTATGGGCCCCCGGAGGCCCAGTACTTC; d_gene: .; v_gene: TRBV4-1; abundance: few; j_gene: TRBJ2-5
CDR3aa: CASTVTGGGEQYF; CDR3nt: TGTGCCAGCACCGTGACAGGGGGTGGCGAGCAGTACTTC; d_gene: TRBD1; v_gene: TRBV12-3/TRBV12-4; abundance: few; j_gene: TRBJ2-7
CDR3aa: CASSPDFTDTQYF; CDR3nt: TGTGCCAGCAGCCCGGACTTCACAGATACGCAGTATTTT; d_gene: .; v_gene: TRBV11-2; abundance: few; j_gene: TRBJ2-3
CDR3aa: CASSFHSPTSGDEQFF; CDR3nt: TGTGCCAGCAGCTTCCACTCTCCGACTAGCGGGGATGAGCAGTTCTTC; d_gene: TRBD2; v_gene: TRBV7-2; abundance: few; j_gene: TRBJ2-1
CDR3aa: CSAGGAPAAYEQYF; CDR3nt: TGCAGTGCCGGGGGGGCTCCCGCTGCTTACGAGCAGTACTTC; d_gene: TRBD2; v_gene: TRBV20-1; abundance: few; j_gene: TRBJ2-7
CDR3aa: CSVGSPADSYNEQFF; CDR3nt: TGCAGCGTTGGATCCCCGGCCGACAGCTACAATGAGCAGTTCTTC; d_gene: .; v_gene: TRBV29-1; abundance: .; j_gene: TRBJ2-1
CDR3aa: CASSLAPGTDGYEQYF; CDR3nt: TGCGCCAGCAGCTTGGCACCCGGGACAGACGGCTACGAGCAGTACTTC; d_gene: TRBD1; v_gene: TRBV5-1; abundance: .; j_gene: TRBJ2-7
CDR3aa: CASSLEWRGGATDTQYF; CDR3nt: TGTGCCAGCAGCTTGGAGTGGAGGGGTGGGGCCACAGATACGCAGTATTTT; d_gene: .; v_gene: TRBV5-5; abundance: .; j_gene: TRBJ2-3